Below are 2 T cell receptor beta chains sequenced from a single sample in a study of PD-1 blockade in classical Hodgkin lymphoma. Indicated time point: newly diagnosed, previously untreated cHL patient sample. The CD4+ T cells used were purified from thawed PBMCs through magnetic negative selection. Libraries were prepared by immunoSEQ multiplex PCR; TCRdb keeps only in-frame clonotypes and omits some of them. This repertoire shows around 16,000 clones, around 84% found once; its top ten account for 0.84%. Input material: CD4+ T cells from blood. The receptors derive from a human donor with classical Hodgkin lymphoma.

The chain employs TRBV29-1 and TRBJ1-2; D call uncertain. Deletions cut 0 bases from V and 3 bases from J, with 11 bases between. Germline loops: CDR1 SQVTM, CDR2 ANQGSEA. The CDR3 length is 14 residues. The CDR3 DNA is TGCAGCGTTGAAGACGGGAAGGGAGACTATGGCTACACCTTC. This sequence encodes CSVEDGKGDYGYTF.

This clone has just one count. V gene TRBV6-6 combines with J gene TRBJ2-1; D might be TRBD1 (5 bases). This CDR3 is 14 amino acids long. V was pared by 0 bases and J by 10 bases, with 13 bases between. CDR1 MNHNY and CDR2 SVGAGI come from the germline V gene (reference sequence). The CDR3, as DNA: TGTGCCAGCAGTTACTCTGGGGCGTACGGAGAGCAGTTCTTC. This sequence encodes CASSYSGAYGEQFF.